A single sample gave rise to the 3 T cell receptor beta chains below, sequenced in a study of T-cell memory formation after mild COVID-19. MiXCR, applied by TCRdb to the 5' RACE reads, yields one record per CDR3 protein. The repertoire holds 90,000 to 120,000 distinct CDR3 sequences, with 18% as singletons. The sample taken for sequencing was PBMCs or a T cell subset sorted from them (not recorded which). These TCRs come from a man between 18 and 35 years old who had mild COVID-19 (a few samples of this study predate the infection). Cell type and time point are not known.

This clonotype was observed a few times. This sequence joins TRBV11-2 and TRBJ1-4; possibly TRBD1 for D (5 bases). Trimming took 0 bases from V and 8 from J, leaving 10 bases between them. Germline-derived CDR1 and CDR2 are SGHAT and FQNNGV. The CDR3 is made up of 14 amino acids. The CDR3 reads CASSLEGAGEKLFF. CDR3 sequence (DNA): TGTGCCAGCAGCTTAGAAGGGGCAGGGGAAAAACTGTTTTTT.

V gene TRBV10-2 combines with J gene TRBJ2-7; D is ambiguous. Trimming stripped 0 bases from V and 6 bases from J, with 6 bases between. CDR1 is WSHSY and CDR2 is SAAADI in the germline V gene. The CDR3 sequence is 12 residues long. CDR3: CASSESSSEQYF. CDR3 sequence (DNA): TGCGCCAGCAGTGAGTCAAGTTCCGAGCAGTACTTC.

V gene TRBV11-2 combines with J gene TRBJ2-3, with 11 bases lining up with TRBD2. This CDR3 is 17 amino acids long. Germline CDR1 is SGHAT and CDR2 is FQNNGV. The V gene end was trimmed by 0 bases and the J gene end by 4 bases; junction bases not matched to a gene: 6. The CDR3 protein is CASSLDRSGGAADTQYF. Here the CDR3 DNA reads TGTGCCAGCAGCTTAGACCGTAGCGGGGGGGCCGCAGATACGCAGTATTTT.